This record covers a single TCR beta chain. The method was immunoSEQ multiplex PCR; TCRdb's version includes in-frame clones alone and lacks a portion of them. This table holds approximately 25,000 clones, about four fifths found once. The record originates from a study of blood T cell repertoires in COVID-19. Trimming at V came to 2 bases and at J to 4 bases, leaving 3 bases not matched to a gene. The germline V gene encodes CDR1 SGHRS and CDR2 YFSETQ. The length of the CDR3 is 15 residues. This chain links TRBV5-1 with TRBJ2-2, with 9 bases lining up with TRBD1. The sequenced sample consisted of peripheral blood. The origin of this receptor is a man aged 45-60 years with COVID-19, enrolled during active disease. The CDR3 sequence is CASSFGQGSTGELFF. CDR3 nucleotide sequence: TGCGCCAGCAGCTTCGGACAGGGGAGCACCGGGGAGCTGTTTTTT.